The 2 T cell receptor beta chains in this list originate from one sample, sequenced in a study of T cells after yellow fever vaccination (dated by TCRdb to the late 2010s). Libraries were constructed by 5' RACE. The sequencer was an Illumina NovaSeq 6000. In-frame beta chains were kept once TCRdb had trimmed the public reads at Q25 with fastp and called clones with MiXCR. Duplicate CDR3 protein sequences are folded into a single record with the most common DNA and genes. This sample holds hundreds of thousands of distinct CDR3 sequences; around 3.9% were observed only once. Of the sample, 20% to 30% falls within the top ten clones. Per the publication, the treatment or condition label means: live attenuated yellow fever vaccine strain. The sample consisted of PBMCs, taken on the day of the yellow fever booster vaccination. The source is a man in his late teens or twenties who received the YFV17D yellow fever vaccine.

This clonotype occurred many times. The chain recombines TRBV12-3 or TRBV12-4 with TRBJ1-5, with TRBD1 matching over 7 bases. Losses at the gene ends were 3 bases for V and 4 bases for J; bases not matched to a gene: 6. The CDR3 runs 15 residues. CDR3: CASSLDPGQNQPQHF. CDR3 bases: TGTGCCAGCAGTTTGGACCCGGGACAGAATCAGCCCCAGCATTTT.

This clonotype was observed many times. The rearrangement uses TRBV7-8 and TRBJ1-5, with 9 bases identical to TRBD1. V lost 1 base to trimming and J lost 7 bases; unmatched junction nucleotides: 8. The CDR3 extends over 16 amino acids. CDR1 is SGHVS and CDR2 is FQNEAQ in the germline V gene. DNA for the CDR3: TGTGCCAGCAGCTTAGACTCGGGACAGGGATACCAGCCCCAGCATTTT. Protein product: CASSLDSGQGYQPQHF. Supplemented by reference TRBV7-8 and TRBJ1-5, the full variable domain reads GAGVSQSPRYKVAKRGQDVALRCDPISGHVSLFWYQQALGQGPEFLTYFQNEAQLDKSGLPSDRFFAERPEGSVSTLKIQRTQQEDSAVYLCASSLDSGQGYQPQHFGDGTRLSIL.